Below, 27 T cell receptor beta chains from the same sample are listed, as sequenced in a study of graft-versus-host responses after intestinal transplantation. Method: immunoSEQ multiplex PCR; TCRdb's copy keeps in-frame clones and lacks some. The sample lists 75,000 to 100,000 clones; about 83% were seen once. The material was PBMCs, obtained 255 days after intestinal transplant. These receptors came from a human patient who received an intestinal transplant, so some T cells may come from the graft donor.

This clone has a single count. The rearrangement links TRBV21-1 to TRBJ1-2. TRBV21-1 is a recognized pseudogene. The CDR3 contains 15 residues. The CDR3 DNA is TGTGCCAGCAGTGAATTCTTTTGCGGGAACTATGGCTACACCTTC. Translating gives CASSEFFCGNYGYTF.

The V call is TRBV6-1, the J call TRBJ2-7; D gene uncertain. This CDR3 spans 11 amino acids. Trimming took 2 bases from V and 6 from J, leaving 5 bases between them. Germline CDR1 MNHNS, CDR2 SASEGT. CDR3 coding DNA: TGTGCCAGCAGTGAATTCGTCGAGCAGTACTTC. Its translation: CASSEFVEQYF.

This clone has more than one count but fewer than ten. The gene calls are TRBV6-5 and TRBJ1-6, with unresolved D. The CDR3 has 13 amino acids. Germline CDR1 and CDR2: MNHEY and SVGAGI. V was cut by 6 bases and J by 4 bases, with 7 bases left in between. The CDR3 DNA is TGTGCCAGCAGGGGGATATATAATTCACCCCTCCACTTT. Translation gives CASRGIYNSPLHF.

This clone has a single count. The V and J genes are TRBV15 and TRBJ2-5, with 8 bases matching TRBD1. Germline CDR1 is LNHNV and CDR2 is YYDKDF (reference sequence). The V segment lost 1 base and the J segment 0 bases; nucleotides outside the gene matches: 1. This CDR3 contains 15 residues. The CDR3, as DNA: TGTGCCACCAGCAGAGGGACAGGGTACCAAGAGACCCAGTACTTC. Protein product: CATSRGTGYQETQYF.

The chain couples TRBV7-8 to TRBJ2-1; tentative D call: TRBD2 (5 bases). In germline, CDR1 is SGHVS, CDR2 FQNEAQ. The germline V and J ends were trimmed by 0 bases and 2 bases, with 11 bases remaining between them. This CDR3 comprises 16 residues. CDR3 coding DNA: TGTGCCAGCAGCTTAGCTCGGGGAGTCGCCTACAATGAGCAGTTCTTC. Translation gives CASSLARGVAYNEQFF.

The chain employs TRBV6-4 and TRBJ1-6; D is undetermined. Trimming pared 8 bases from V and 5 bases from J, leaving 22 bases between. The CDR3 has 17 residues. The germline CDR1 and CDR2 sequences are MRHNA and SNTAGT. This CDR3 reads CASGEGVGGIDNSPLHF. The CDR3 DNA sequence: TGTGCCAGCGGGGAGGGCGTAGGAGGAATCGATAATTCACCCCTCCACTTT.

J is TRBJ2-7 and V is TRBV28; no reliable D call. The germline V gene encodes CDR1 MDHEN and CDR2 SYDVKM. V dropped 3 bases and J dropped 6 bases, with 9 bases sitting between them. The CDR3 totals 12 residues. The CDR3 coding sequence is TGTGCCAGCAGTTTGCTCGGGCCCGAGCAGTACTTC. Translation gives CASSLLGPEQYF.

The chain has TRBV13 and TRBJ2-2; D call uncertain. Per germline, CDR1 PRHDT and CDR2 FYEKMQ (reference sequence). The CDR3 runs 14 residues. Deletions cut 7 bases from V and 3 bases from J, with 12 bases between. The CDR3 spells CASMSNLYTGELFF. CDR3 sequence (DNA): TGTGCCAGCATGTCTAACCTTTACACCGGGGAGCTGTTTTTT.

The chain uses TRBV5-6 and TRBJ1-2; D is ambiguous. Trimming pared 1 base from V and 5 bases from J, leaving 12 bases between. Germline CDR1 reads SGHDT; CDR2 reads YYEEEE. CDR3 length equals 14 residues. The CDR3 spells CASSLSWSGYGYTF. The CDR3 nucleotides are TGTGCCAGCAGCTTGAGTTGGTCCGGATATGGCTACACCTTC.

The chain employs TRBV2 and TRBJ1-2; a possible D gene is TRBD1 (5 bases). Germline-derived CDR1 and CDR2 are SNHLY and FYNNEI. Trimming removed 8 bases at V and 3 bases at J, with 7 bases between. The CDR3 sequence is 11 residues long. The CDR3 DNA follows: TGTGCCAGCGGGGCAGACTATGGCTACACCTTC. This encodes CASGADYGYTF.

V gene TRBV6-5 combines with J gene TRBJ2-7; 10 bases map to TRBD1. Looked up from germline, CDR1 is MNHEY and CDR2 is SVGAGI. V was pared by 2 bases and J by 5 bases, with 6 bases of the junction left unmatched. This CDR3 has 15 residues. Here the CDR3 reads CASSYRGQGPDEQYF. DNA of the CDR3: TGTGCCAGCAGTTACAGGGGACAGGGGCCAGACGAGCAGTACTTC.

Worth noting for this clone: This CDR3 is also generated by other DNA sequences in the sample. This chain joins TRBV19 and TRBJ1-1; D not resolved. Trimming left V 3 bases short and J 2 bases short, with 7 bases between. From germline, CDR1 is LNHDA and CDR2 SQIVND (reference sequence). The CDR3 spans 13 residues. The CDR3 bases are TGTGCCAGTAGTATTTCAGTCAACACTGAAGCTTTCTTT. Translation gives CASSISVNTEAFF. The full variable domain, with the rest looked up from reference TRBV19 and TRBJ1-1, is DGGITQSPKYLFRKEGQNVTLSCEQNLNHDAMYWYRQDPGQGLRLIYYSQIVNDFQKGDIAEGYSVSREKKESFPLTVTSAQKNPTAFYLCASSISVNTEAFFGQGTRLTVV.

The chain's CDR3 is CASSLGLRTDSNEKLFF. CDR3 DNA: TGTGCCAGCAGCTTAGGTCTCCGGACCGACTCAAATGAAAAACTGTTTTTT. The chain combines TRBV7-9 with TRBJ1-4; D not certain. The CDR3 spans 17 residues. Germline V gives CDR1 SEHNR, CDR2 FQNEAQ (reference sequence). Trimming removed 1 base from V and 5 bases from J, with 17 bases in between.

V is TRBV2 and J is TRBJ1-2; D remains unclear. V lost 4 bases and J lost 1, with 7 bases in between. The CDR3 consists of 13 residues. The germline CDR1 and CDR2 sequences are SNHLY and FYNNEI. The CDR3 reads CASSVLFNYGYTF. The CDR3 coding sequence is TGTGCCAGCAGTGTTTTATTTAACTATGGCTACACCTTC.

The gene calls are TRBV7-9 and TRBJ2-1; D possibly corresponds to TRBD2 (5 bases). Germline V CDR1 and CDR2: SEHNR, FQNEAQ (reference sequence). The CDR3 length is 15 residues. Trimming took off 2 bases at V and 2 bases at J, with 10 bases between the two ends. CDR3 sequence reads: CASSLLTGTYNEQFF. The CDR3 DNA reads TGTGCCAGCAGCTTACTAACCGGGACCTACAATGAGCAGTTCTTC.

This clone occurred once. The chain uses TRBV28 and TRBJ2-5, with unresolved D. CDR3 length: 14 amino acids. Germline V lookup: CDR1 MDHEN, CDR2 SYDVKM. V was clipped by 3 bases and J by 0 bases, with 8 bases between them. This CDR3 reads CASSLARYQETQYF. The CDR3, as DNA: TGTGCCAGCAGTTTGGCTAGATACCAAGAGACCCAGTACTTC.

CDR3 region: CASRPGISYEQYF. The CDR3 DNA sequence: TGTGCCAGCAGACCAGGCATCTCCTACGAGCAGTACTTC. The genes are TRBV25-1 and TRBJ2-7; D call uncertain. CDR3 length: 13 residues. V was trimmed by 6 bases and J by 0 bases, leaving 9 bases between them. The germline CDR1 and CDR2 sequences are MGHDK and SYGVNS.

This clone has only a few counts. The chain couples TRBV4-1 to TRBJ2-5; D is uncertain. The ends were cut back, 9 bases at V and 3 bases at J, with 8 bases in the middle. This CDR3 contains 11 residues. Germline V gene lookup returns CDR1 MGHRA and CDR2 YSYEKL. The chain's CDR3 is CASIEKETQYF. The CDR3 DNA reads TGCGCCAGTATAGAAAAAGAGACCCAGTACTTC.

The rearrangement joins TRBV29-1 to TRBJ2-1, with D tentatively TRBD1 or TRBD2 (6 bases each). The CDR3 length is 13 residues. The germline V gene has CDR1 SQVTM and CDR2 ANQGSEA. The V gene lost 4 bases and the J gene lost 5 bases, with 12 bases spanning the gap. CDR3 in amino acids: CSVGGAGNNEQFF. CDR3 nucleotide sequence: TGCAGCGTTGGGGGGGCCGGAAACAATGAGCAGTTCTTC.

The genes are TRBV4-1 and TRBJ2-1; D call uncertain. There are 13 residues in the CDR3. Germline CDR1 and CDR2: MGHRA and YSYEKL. With 2 bases removed from V and 4 bases from J, the gap between germline ends came to 6 bases. The CDR3 is CASSQLPYNEQFF. The CDR3 region has the DNA TGCGCCAGCAGCCAACTCCCTTACAATGAGCAGTTCTTC.

This clone came up once. This chain connects TRBV4-1 to TRBJ2-7; unclear D gene. This CDR3 is 13 amino acids long. V gave up 4 bases and J gave up 6 bases, with 13 bases separating them. CDR1 MGHRA and CDR2 YSYEKL come from the germline V gene. CDR3 nucleotide sequence: TGCGCCAGCAGCCCAAGCCGGTTGGTCGAGCAGTACTTC. It encodes CASSPSRLVEQYF.

The rearrangement uses TRBV5-1 and TRBJ2-1, with no clear D. The CDR3 is made up of 14 amino acids. V was trimmed by 0 bases and J by 8 bases, leaving 12 bases between them. Germline CDR1 is SGHRS and CDR2 is YFSETQ. CDR3 protein: CASSLGLRQDEQFF. The CDR3 DNA sequence: TGCGCCAGCAGCTTGGGCCTACGGCAGGATGAGCAGTTCTTC. Based on the CDR3 plus reference TRBV5-1 and TRBJ2-1, the full variable domain is KAGVTQTPRYLIKTRGQQVTLSCSPISGHRSVSWYQQTPGQGLQFLFEYFSETQRNKGNFPGRFSGRQFSNSRSEMNVSTLELGDSALYLCASSLGLRQDEQFFGPGTRLTVL.

The chain is built from TRBV6-1 and TRBJ2-7; D is uncertain. The V end was cut by 4 bases, the J end by 0 bases, with 1 base between. This CDR3 region has 11 residues. CDR1 is MNHNS, CDR2 SASEGT, per germline. Here the CDR3 DNA reads TGTGCCAGCAGTGTCTCCTACGAGCAGTACTTC. Encoded protein: CASSVSYEQYF.

This chain joins TRBV18 and TRBJ2-2; no clear D. Germline V gives CDR1 KGHSH, CDR2 LQKENI. The CDR3 contains 14 residues. Between the trimmed V and J ends, which lost 3 bases and 7 bases, there was a span of 12 bases. CDR3 bases: TGTGCCAGCTCACCTGACGTTATCGGCGGGGAGCTGTTTTTT. Amino acid sequence: CASSPDVIGGELFF.

In its sample, this clone was seen once. The chain uses TRBV30 and TRBJ1-6; weak D call: TRBD1 (6 bases). This CDR3 region has 13 residues. Per the germline V gene, CDR1 is GTSNPN and CDR2 is SVGIG (reference sequence). The germline V and J ends were trimmed by 3 bases and 6 bases, with 9 bases remaining between them. The CDR3 region is CAWRTGPNSPLHF. CDR3 DNA sequence: TGTGCCTGGAGGACAGGTCCTAATTCACCCCTCCACTTT. Filled out from reference TRBV30 and TRBJ1-6, the complete variable domain reads SQTIHQWPATLVQPVGSPLSLECTVEGTSNPNLYWYRQAAGRGLQLLFYSVGIGQISSEVPQNLSASRPQDRQFILSSKKLLLSDSGFYLCAWRTGPNSPLHFGNGTRLTVT.

The chain combines TRBV6-4 with TRBJ2-1; TRBD2 matches 10 bases. There are 15 residues in the CDR3. Per germline, CDR1 MRHNA and CDR2 SNTAGT. The V segment lost 3 bases and the J segment 8 bases; nucleotides outside the gene matches: 7. The chain's CDR3 is CASSEGTSDQDEQFF. CDR3 in DNA: TGTGCCAGCAGTGAGGGGACTAGCGACCAAGATGAGCAGTTCTTC.

A single count supports this clone. This chain links TRBV5-4 with TRBJ1-3; D is unresolved. V shed 1 base and J shed 0 bases, with 8 bases lying between them. The CDR3 is made up of 15 amino acids. In germline, CDR1 is SGHNT, CDR2 YYREEE (reference sequence). CDR3 residues: CASSLSPLSGNTIYF. CDR3 nucleotides: TGTGCCAGCAGCTTGTCACCGCTCTCTGGAAACACCATATATTTT.